The rows below give T cell receptor beta chains drawn from one sample of a study of blood T cell repertoires in COVID-19. TCRdb keeps only in-frame clones here, not all; method: immunoSEQ multiplex PCR. The data hold approximately 220,000 clones, with roughly 80% observed a single time. The sample taken for sequencing was PBMCs or T cells enriched from blood (not recorded which). The receptors stem from a woman between 45 and 65 years old who had been exposed to COVID-19. Both conserved end residues are part of each CDR3. D genes are given only for firm matches. Only some rows state a clone size, as once, few, many or a class for expanded clones.

v_call	clone_size	j_call	d_call	cdr3_length	cdr3_aa	cdr3_nt
TRBV6-5	.	TRBJ2-7	.	12	CASSTTGKEQYF	TGTGCCAGCAGTACCACAGGGAAGGAGCAGTACTTC
TRBV5-1	.	TRBJ1-1	TRBD1	14	CASSRQGADTEAFF	TGCGCCAGCAGCCGACAGGGGGCCGACACTGAAGCTTTCTTT
TRBV11-2	.	TRBJ2-2	TRBD2	13	CAGRLGGAGELFF	TGTGCCGGCCGACTGGGAGGGGCCGGGGAGCTGTTTTTT
TRBV4-2	few	TRBJ2-1	TRBD1	16	CASSHVSGTGDNEQFF	TGTGCCAGCAGCCATGTCTCCGGGACAGGGGACAATGAGCAGTTCTTC
TRBV13	.	TRBJ2-3	TRBD2	15	CASRPVAGDTDTQYF	TGTGCCAGCAGGCCGGTAGCGGGGGACACAGATACGCAGTATTTT
TRBV5-1	few	TRBJ1-3	.	16	CASSSQPTGSGNTIYF	TGCGCCAGCAGCTCCCAGCCTACAGGCAGTGGAAACACCATATATTTT
TRBV15	once	TRBJ1-3	.	15	CATSRERSFGNTIYF	TGTGCCACCAGCAGAGAGCGGAGTTTTGGAAACACCATATATTTT
TRBV10-2	.	TRBJ2-1	.	14	CASSDWGLYNEQFF	TGCGCCAGCAGTGACTGGGGACTTTACAATGAGCAGTTCTTC
TRBV19	.	TRBJ1-5	TRBD1	14	CASHGTGWNQPQHF	TGTGCCAGCCACGGGACAGGTTGGAATCAGCCCCAGCATTTT
TRBV18	.	TRBJ2-3	TRBD2	15	CASSPTSGATDTQYF	TGTGCCAGCTCACCAACTAGCGGGGCGACAGATACGCAGTATTTT
TRBV2	.	TRBJ1-1	TRBD1	15	CASSPYTGGETEAFF	TGTGCCAGCTCCCCATACACAGGGGGTGAGACTGAAGCTTTCTTT
TRBV30	few	TRBJ2-1	.	16	CAWSRDAGLSYNEQFF	TGTGCCTGGAGTAGGGATGCAGGGCTTTCCTACAATGAGCAGTTCTTC
TRBV5-6	.	TRBJ2-5	TRBD2	16	CASSLVAGGLEKTQYF	TGTGCCAGCAGCTTAGTAGCGGGGGGACTCGAGAAGACCCAGTACTTC
TRBV28	.	TRBJ1-3	.	15	CASSLWQGTGNTIYF	TGTGCCAGCAGTTTATGGCAGGGTACTGGAAACACCATATATTTT
TRBV29-1	.	TRBJ2-3	.	12	CSVQGSTDTQYF	TGCAGCGTGCAGGGGAGCACAGATACGCAGTATTTT